Given below is one T cell receptor beta chain in context. No antigen is known for it. This sample is part of a study of shared clonotypes between healthy human individuals. The overall study: Each donor's CD8 memory used one plate, CD8 naive two, each CD4 subset three.

Nashville, Tennessee was home to all donors, each a Caucasian adult. V was clipped by 7 bases and J by 9 bases, with 19 bases between them. The germline V gene encodes CDR1 SNHLY and CDR2 FYNNEI. The CDR3 is 14 amino acids. The method was immunoSEQ multiplex PCR; TCRdb's version includes in-frame clones alone and lacks a portion of them. The data show 1 million to 1.3 million clones, with 78% seen just once and roughly 0.57% held by the top ten. General observations from the study: Among non-shared clonotypes, generation probabilities were lower than among those shared by all four donors.

Sequencing used memory CD4+ T cells from PBMCs. The subset: CD45RA-negative fraction. V and J are TRBV2 and TRBJ2-1; D is perhaps TRBD1 (6 bases). The clonotype originates from a young man in good health. Some clones in this sample may be carry-over from other donors' samples. CDR3 DNA sequence: TGTGCCAGCATGGGACACGGACTTAGGGGTGAGCAGTTCTTC. Its protein product is CASMGHGLRGEQFF.